This T cell receptor beta chain came from a study of blood T cell repertoires in COVID-19. On the study more broadly: Donors in the United States, Italy and Spain gave samples during acute or convalescent COVID-19.

Germline V gives CDR1 SGHRS, CDR2 YFSETQ. The CDR3 loop spans 13 amino acids. The V end lost 4 bases, the J end lost 3 bases, and 8 bases lay between the germline ends. Original analysis: Estimation of nucleated cell counts relied on the amplification of reference gene primers. The assay was immunoSEQ multiplex PCR, and TCRdb's table has in-frame clones only and misses some. Clone size and V and J calls were adopted from that table, with D and trimming inferred from the DNA. In the table there are around 180,000 clones, under 80% of which are singletons. The sample consisted of peripheral blood. The chain recombines TRBV5-1 with TRBJ2-1; D unresolved. The TCR sequence derives from an elderly woman with acute or convalescent COVID-19. The CDR3 nucleotides are TGCGCCAGCAGCCCCGCTAACTACAATGAGCAGTTCTTC. Residues: CASSPANYNEQFF.